This is a list of T cell receptor beta chains from one sample in a study of OX40 agonist ivuxolimab in advanced cancers. The repertoire was sequenced with immunoSEQ multiplex PCR; TCRdb's copy has only in-frame clones and lacks some. The sample has tens of thousands of clones; around three quarters are singletons. Sample: CD4+ or CD8+ T cells sorted from blood, taken in a trial of the OX40 agonist ivuxolimab. The receptor set was obtained from an adult with an advanced solid tumor such as melanoma, head and neck, liver or kidney cancer. Both conserved end residues are part of each CDR3. D genes are given only for firm matches. Clone size, where shown, is once, few, many, or a class for clones that have expanded.

-,TRBJ2-1,TRBV5-4,13,-,CAGRADSYNEQFF,TGTGCCGGACGAGCGGACTCCTACAATGAGCAGTTCTTC
-,TRBJ2-1,TRBV13,11,-,CASSPFREQFF,TGTGCCAGCAGTCCCTTTCGTGAGCAGTTCTTC
TRBD1,TRBJ1-1,TRBV9,15,-,CASSRGGQGNTEAFF,TGTGCCAGCAGCCGAGGGGGACAGGGGAACACTGAAGCTTTCTTT
TRBD1,TRBJ1-4,TRBV4-1,15,-,CASSQDPGQNEKLFF,TGCGCCAGCAGCCAAGACCCGGGACAGAATGAAAAACTGTTTTTT
TRBD1,TRBJ2-7,TRBV2,17,few,CASSEEGDSSSSYEQYF,TGTGCCAGCAGTGAAGAGGGGGACAGTTCGAGCTCCTACGAGCAGTACTTC
TRBD1,TRBJ2-7,TRBV5-4,16,-,CASSPSGTESSYEQYF,TGTGCCAGCAGCCCATCTGGGACAGAGAGCTCCTACGAGCAGTACTTC
TRBD2,TRBJ2-3,TRBV9,15,-,CASSVGTSASDTQYF,TGTGCCAGCAGCGTAGGGACTAGCGCCTCAGATACGCAGTATTTT
TRBD1,TRBJ2-5,TRBV9,14,-,CASSGDRALETQYF,TGTGCCAGCAGCGGGGACAGGGCGTTGGAGACCCAGTACTTC
-,TRBJ2-2,TRBV6-1,13,-,CAIGLTFTGELFF,TGTGCCATAGGACTAACCTTCACCGGGGAGCTGTTTTTT
TRBD1,TRBJ2-7,TRBV19,14,-,CASGPRQGAYEQYF,TGTGCCAGTGGGCCCCGACAGGGAGCCTACGAGCAGTACTTC
-,TRBJ2-1,TRBV7-3,14,-,CASSPVPRKEQQFF,TGTGCCAGCAGCCCAGTCCCAAGAAAGGAACAGCAGTTCTTC
-,TRBJ1-2,TRBV7-2,16,-,CASSLAPGEGGYGYTF,TGTGCCAGCAGCTTAGCGCCGGGCGAGGGGGGCTATGGCTACACCTTC
-,TRBJ2-7,TRBV29-1,13,-,CSVVGLPLYEQYF,TGCAGCGTTGTAGGCCTCCCACTCTACGAGCAGTACTTC
-,TRBJ2-1,TRBV10-2,12,-,CASSESGNEQFF,TGCGCCAGCAGTGAGTCTGGAAATGAGCAGTTCTTC
TRBD2,TRBJ2-2,TRBV7-8,18,-,CASSPHLNLGGTTGELFF,TGTGCCAGCAGCCCGCACCTCAACCTCGGGGGGACCACCGGGGAGCTGTTTTTT
-,TRBJ1-5,TRBV5-4,12,-,CASSLEDQPQHF,TGTGCCAGCAGCTTAGAAGACCAGCCCCAGCATTTT
-,TRBJ2-2,TRBV15,16,-,CATSSYDVTNTGELFF,TGTGCCACCAGCAGTTATGATGTTACTAACACCGGGGAGCTGTTTTTT
TRBD2,TRBJ2-1,TRBV9,17,-,CASSVATSGVNYNEQFF,TGTGCCAGCAGCGTAGCTACTAGCGGGGTTAACTACAATGAGCAGTTCTTC
TRBD1,TRBJ1-6,TRBV7-2,15,-,CASSSTGGDNSPLHF,TGTGCCAGCAGCTCGACAGGGGGGGATAATTCACCCCTCCACTTT
-,TRBJ2-7,TRBV7-8,15,once,CASSLGGGLSYEQYF,TGTGCCAGCAGCTTAGGGGGGGGCCTTTCCTACGAGCAGTACTTC
TRBD2,TRBJ2-7,TRBV7-2,18,-,CASSLGVLSGGTSYEQYF,TGTGCCAGCAGCTTAGGGGTTCTTAGCGGGGGGACCTCCTACGAGCAGTACTTC
TRBD1,TRBJ2-1,TRBV4-1,15,-,CASSLTGVSYNEQFF,TGCGCCAGCAGTCTGACAGGGGTGTCCTACAATGAGCAGTTCTTC
-,TRBJ1-2,TRBV5-1,13,once,CASSLGAIDGYTF,TGCGCCAGCAGCTTGGGGGCCATCGATGGCTACACCTTC
TRBD2,TRBJ2-7,TRBV2,14,-,CASSGLGTSYEQYF,TGTGCCAGCAGCGGACTAGGGACCTCCTACGAGCAGTACTTC
TRBD1,TRBJ2-7,TRBV4-3,15,-,CASSQGQGDVYEQYF,TGCGCCAGCAGCCAAGGGCAGGGGGACGTCTACGAGCAGTACTTC
TRBD2,TRBJ2-5,TRBV7-3,17,-,CASSPGLAGELQETQYF,TGTGCCAGCAGCCCAGGACTAGCGGGGGAGCTACAAGAGACCCAGTACTTC
TRBD1,TRBJ2-7,TRBV7-9,13,few,CASSPFNRGEQYF,TGTGCCAGCAGCCCCTTCAACAGGGGTGAGCAGTACTTC
-,TRBJ2-7,TRBV29-1,13,once,CSVETGTPFKQYF,TGCAGCGTCGAGACCGGGACACCTTTCAAGCAGTACTTC
TRBD1,TRBJ2-2,TRBV19,16,-,CASRPLSQGDTGELFF,TGTGCCAGTAGACCACTTTCACAGGGGGACACCGGGGAGCTGTTTTTT
-,TRBJ2-5,TRBV7-2,12,-,CASSKPSGTQYF,TGTGCCAGCAGCAAACCATCCGGGACCCAGTACTTC
-,TRBJ1-2,TRBV7-9,13,-,CASSLALDWGYTF,TGTGCCAGCAGCTTAGCGCTGGACTGGGGCTACACCTTC
-,TRBJ1-2,TRBV6-5,14,-,CASRTPGHNYGYTF,TGTGCCAGCAGAACACCGGGACACAACTATGGCTACACCTTC